This T cell receptor (beta chain) was identified in a study of neurological immune-mediated disorders. Notes on the study in general: Across subjects, no CDR3 amino acid sequence appeared in expanded clones of more than one subject, a finding that suggested private repertoires in all groups.

In its sample, this clonotype is medium-sized. Its target is unknown. The sorted libraries started from about a million CD4+ or CD8+ T cells. 5'RACE generated cDNA with 10-nucleotide random UMIs. TCRdb re-derived calls from the 5' RACE reads in MiXCR, one entry per CDR3 protein. There are some 4,500 distinct CDR3 sequences in the sample; roughly a quarter occur only once, and 40% to 50% lies in the top ten. CDR1 is MNHEY, CDR2 SMNVEV, per germline (reference sequence). J lost 0 bases, V lost 5 bases, and 6 bases had no gene match. The CDR3 is made up of 17 amino acids. This receptor was obtained from a woman aged 55-70 years with HTLV-1-associated myelopathy (HAM/TSP). The chain carries TRBV27 and TRBJ2-6; 8 bases agree with TRBD1. Sequences were obtained from CD8+ T cells from blood. The CDR3 DNA follows: TGTGCCAGCAGTCCTCCGGGACAGGCCTCTGGGGCCAACGTCCTGACTTTC. Translating it yields CASSPPGQASGANVLTF.